The 2 T cell receptor beta chains below all came from one sample that was sequenced in a study of cytomegalovirus exposure and HLA in healthy donors. In the PCR, 60 Vbeta and 13 Jbeta primers were used. Measured with immunoSEQ multiplex PCR; TCRdb has only the in-frame clones, and not every one. The table includes about 150,000 clones, under 85% detected once. Sequencing input: PBMCs. The receptors were sampled from a young man in good health and CMV-seronegative.

The rearrangement links TRBV9 to TRBJ2-1; TRBD1 might be the D (6 bases). Germline values: CDR1 SGDLS, CDR2 YYNGEE. There are 15 residues in the CDR3. Trimming stripped 0 bases from V and 3 bases from J, with 10 bases between. The CDR3 spells CASSVVQGLYNEQFF. The CDR3 region has the DNA TGTGCCAGCAGCGTAGTACAGGGCCTCTACAATGAGCAGTTCTTC.

The chain couples TRBV19 to TRBJ1-5, with 9 nucleotides matching TRBD1. Germline CDR1 LNHDA, CDR2 SQIVND (reference sequence). V was clipped by 3 bases and J by 4 bases; unmatched bases: 4. The CDR3 has 15 residues. The CDR3 region is CASSMVGTGNQPQHF. The CDR3 DNA is TGTGCCAGTAGTATGGTCGGGACAGGGAATCAGCCCCAGCATTTT.